This T cell receptor (beta chain) originates from a study of blood T cell repertoires in COVID-19. V lost 4 bases, J lost 2 bases, and 3 bases stayed unmatched. Germline-derived CDR1 and CDR2 are SGHVS and FNYEAQ. This CDR3 spans 15 amino acids. Clones were sequenced by immunoSEQ multiplex PCR, and TCRdb holds only the in-frame ones, with some missing. The sample shows 180,000 or so clones, roughly 80% of them seen only once. V and J are TRBV7-6 and TRBJ2-1, with 9 positions matching TRBD1. The sequence was collected from a middle-aged woman with COVID-19, enrolled during active disease. Sequencing was carried out using peripheral blood. The CDR3 spells CASSSTGGTYNEQFF. The CDR3 DNA is TGTGCCAGCAGCTCGACAGGGGGAACCTACAATGAGCAGTTCTTC. Filled out from reference TRBV7-6 and TRBJ2-1, the complete variable domain reads GAGVSQSPRYKVTKRGQDVALRCDPISGHVSLYWYRQALGQGPEFLTYFNYEAQQDKSGLPNDRFSAERPEGSISTLTIQRTEQRDSAMYRCASSSTGGTYNEQFFGPGTRLTVL.